What follows are 27 T cell receptor beta chains derived from one specimen sequenced in a study of shared clonotypes between healthy human individuals. Sequencing was performed with immunoSEQ multiplex PCR; in TCRdb, only in-frame clones are kept and a portion is missing. The data hold some 2,100,000 clones, with 85% to 95% observed a single time. Terminally differentiated effector memory CD45RA+ cells were left out of the naive CD8 fraction, which was CD45RO-negative and positively selected for CCR7. Sequenced sample: naive CD8+ T cells from PBMCs. The source is a man between 18 and 35 years old in good health. Some clones in this sample may be carry-over from other donors' samples.

This clone showed up just a few times. The same CDR3 can be traced to other DNA sequences in this sample. The rearrangement uses TRBV27 and TRBJ2-1; either TRBD1 or TRBD2 may supply D (6 bases each). Trimming took off 5 bases at V and 10 bases at J, with 9 bases between the two ends. The CDR3 length is 11 residues. CDR1 and CDR2 from the germline V gene are MNHEY and SMNVEV (reference sequence). The CDR3 here is CASSPGGEQFF. The DNA for the CDR3 is TGTGCCAGCAGTCCCGGGGGCGAGCAGTTCTTC.

The chain recombines TRBV7-9 with TRBJ2-1; 10 bases agree with TRBD2. The CDR3 is 15 residues long. The V gene end was trimmed by 3 bases and the J gene end by 1 base; junction bases not matched to a gene: 0. From germline, CDR1 is SEHNR and CDR2 FQNEAQ (reference sequence). The CDR3 nucleotides read TGTGCCAGCAGCTTTAGCGGGAGGTCCTACAATGAGCAGTTCTTC. It codes for CASSFSGRSYNEQFF.

This clone appeared once. The chain uses TRBV11-2 and TRBJ2-5; D is unresolved. The CDR3 totals 13 residues. From germline, CDR1 is SGHAT and CDR2 FQNNGV. V lost 3 bases, J lost 5 bases, and 10 bases lay in between. The CDR3 loop is CASSFVVWETQYF. Written as DNA, the CDR3 is TGTGCCAGCAGCTTTGTGGTTTGGGAGACCCAGTACTTC.

This clone appeared a single time. This chain uses TRBV27 with TRBJ1-5; D is undetermined. Trimming stripped 2 bases from V and 0 bases from J, with 5 bases between. CDR1 and CDR2 (germline): MNHEY, SMNVEV (reference sequence). The CDR3 is made up of 14 amino acids. The CDR3: CASSLMHSNQPQHF. The CDR3 DNA is TGTGCCAGCAGTTTAATGCATAGCAATCAGCCCCAGCATTTT.

Of note for this clone: Germline is not matched at one junction end, which may reflect a read error. J is TRBJ1-3 and V is TRBV5-6; a possible D gene is TRBD1 (5 bases). This CDR3 region has 11 residues. Germline assignment: CDR1 SGHDT and CDR2 YYEEEE. CDR3 residues: CASSSGLDIHF. DNA of the CDR3: TGTGCCAGCAGCTCGGGACTTGATATTCACTTT.

This sequence joins TRBV9 and TRBJ2-7; D could derive from TRBD1 or TRBD2 (6 bases each). The CDR3 runs to 23 residues. V was cut by 4 bases and J by 4 bases, with 42 bases left in between. Per the germline V gene, CDR1 is SGDLS and CDR2 is YYNGEE. CDR3 DNA: TGTGCCAGCAGCAATCCCGGACATCAACAGGCCTCGTCGGTCGGGGGACAATTATACGAGCAGTACTTC. Its translation: CASSNPGHQQASSVGGQLYEQYF.

The chain combines TRBV2 with TRBJ2-7, with TRBD1 matching 9 bases. Germline CDR1 is SNHLY and CDR2 is FYNNEI. V lost 7 bases to trimming and J lost 4 bases; unmatched junction nucleotides: 11. The CDR3 runs to 15 residues. The CDR3 loop reads CASIRDRAGIYEQYF. DNA of the CDR3: TGTGCCAGCATTCGGGACAGGGCAGGTATTTACGAGCAGTACTTC.

This chain joins TRBV4-2 and TRBJ1-2; 9 bases match TRBD1. Germline CDR1 and CDR2: LGHNA and YNFKEQ. V dropped 3 bases and J dropped 7; count of bases not matched to a gene: 6. CDR3 size: 14 residues. The CDR3 nucleotides are TGTGCCAGCAGCCATTCACAGGGGGCGGCTGGCTACACCTTC. This encodes CASSHSQGAAGYTF.

The chain has TRBV30 and TRBJ1-2, with TRBD1 matching over 7 bases. Germline trimming cut 7 bases from V and 7 bases from J; bases unmatched to any gene: 12. This CDR3 spans 13 amino acids. Germline CDR1 reads GTSNPN; CDR2 reads SVGIG (reference sequence). In nucleotides, the CDR3 is TGTGCCTACTCCCCAACAGGGGCGGGTGGCTACACCTTC. This gives the protein CAYSPTGAGGYTF. The full variable domain, rest sourced from reference TRBV30 and TRBJ1-2, is SQTIHQWPATLVQPVGSPLSLECTVEGTSNPNLYWYRQAAGRGLQLLFYSVGIGQISSEVPQNLSASRPQDRQFILSSKKLLLSDSGFYLCAYSPTGAGGYTFGSGTRLTVV.

On this clone itself: Within the sample, other DNA sequences also encode this same CDR3. The genes are TRBV6-5 and TRBJ2-7; D might be TRBD1 or TRBD2, each matching 5 bases. V was clipped by 6 bases and J by 2 bases, with 14 bases between them. The V gene's germline CDR1 is MNHEY and CDR2 SVGAGI. The CDR3 contains 14 residues. The CDR3 loop reads CASSSGTGTYEQYF. CDR3 bases: TGTGCCAGCAGCTCCGGGACGGGGACCTACGAGCAGTACTTC.

V and J are TRBV7-9 and TRBJ2-2; 7 bases are shared with TRBD1. The germline V gene has CDR1 SEHNR and CDR2 FQNEAQ (reference sequence). CDR3 length: 15 amino acids. The V segment lost 4 bases and the J segment 3 bases; nucleotides outside the gene matches: 5. The CDR3 is CASSSQGRDTGELFF. The CDR3 coding sequence is TGTGCCAGCAGCTCACAGGGGCGGGACACCGGGGAGCTGTTTTTT.

V is TRBV6-1 and J is TRBJ1-5; TRBD1 aligns across 8 bases. The CDR3 has 15 residues. Losses at the gene ends were 5 bases for V and 1 base for J; bases not matched to a gene: 4. Germline CDR1 is MNHNS and CDR2 is SASEGT. CDR3 bases: TGTGCCAGCAGTTCGGACAGGGCGAGCAATCAGCCCCAGCATTTT. Translation: CASSSDRASNQPQHF.

This chain links TRBV2 with TRBJ2-3, with TRBD1 identical over 7 bases. Germline trimming cut 3 bases from V and 1 base from J; bases unmatched to any gene: 4. The germline V gene encodes CDR1 SNHLY and CDR2 FYNNEI. This CDR3 comprises 15 residues. DNA for the CDR3: TGTGCCAGCAGTGATTTCGGACAGGGCACAGATACGCAGTATTTT. Residues: CASSDFGQGTDTQYF. Complete variable domain (other parts from reference TRBV2 and TRBJ2-3): EPEVTQTPSHQVTQMGQEVILRCVPISNHLYFYWYRQILGQKVEFLVSFYNNEISEKSEIFDDQFSVERPDGSNFTLKIRSTKLEDSAMYFCASSDFGQGTDTQYFGPGTRLTVL.

The rearrangement uses TRBV7-9 and TRBJ1-2, with D possibly TRBD1 on 5 matching bases. Trimming shortened V by 8 bases and J by 4 bases, and 14 bases separated the two germline ends. This CDR3 is 13 amino acids long. The germline V gene encodes CDR1 SEHNR and CDR2 FQNEAQ (reference sequence). CDR3 sequence reads: CASLTIGAYGYTF. The CDR3 region has the DNA TGTGCCAGCCTCACGATCGGGGCCTATGGCTACACCTTC.

The V and J genes are TRBV7-6 and TRBJ2-7, with TRBD2 identical over 8 bases. Germline values: CDR1 SGHVS, CDR2 FNYEAQ. This CDR3 is 13 amino acids long. With 5 bases clipped from V and 3 bases from J, the junction kept 3 bases outside the gene matches. CDR3 amino acids: CASSRTSHYEQYF. The DNA of the CDR3 is TGTGCCAGCAGCCGGACTAGCCACTACGAGCAGTACTTC. The full variable domain, with the rest looked up from reference TRBV7-6 and TRBJ2-7, is GAGVSQSPRYKVTKRGQDVALRCDPISGHVSLYWYRQALGQGPEFLTYFNYEAQQDKSGLPNDRFSAERPEGSISTLTIQRTEQRDSAMYRCASSRTSHYEQYFGPGTRLTVT.

This chain links TRBV7-9 with TRBJ2-7; no clear D. With 5 bases removed from V and 6 bases from J, the gap between germline ends came to 17 bases. The CDR3 consists of 14 residues. Germline CDR1 and CDR2: SEHNR and FQNEAQ (reference sequence). CDR3 residues: CASSQIARASEQYF. The DNA for the CDR3 is TGTGCCAGCAGCCAGATCGCACGGGCCTCCGAGCAGTACTTC.

The CDR3 DNA follows: TGTGCCAGCAGCGTTAAGGGACTAGCGGGAGTAAGGGGGTACGAGCAGTACTTC. Encoded protein: CASSVKGLAGVRGYEQYF. The chain joins TRBV5-4 to TRBJ2-7; 14 positions agree with TRBD2. Trimming at V came to 4 bases and at J to 4 bases, leaving 13 bases not matched to a gene. This CDR3 region has 18 residues. The germline V gene encodes CDR1 SGHNT and CDR2 YYREEE (reference sequence).

V gene TRBV2 combines with J gene TRBJ1-5; D remains ambiguous. CDR1 is SNHLY and CDR2 is FYNNEI in the germline V gene. CDR3 size: 15 residues. The ends were cut back, 7 bases at V and 1 base at J, with 14 bases in the middle. The CDR3 here is CASISLPGSNQPQHF. CDR3 DNA: TGTGCCAGCATTTCCCTCCCGGGAAGCAATCAGCCCCAGCATTTT.

V is TRBV13 and J is TRBJ2-7, with 8 bases that match TRBD1. V shed 5 bases and J 0 bases; nucleotides not matched to a gene: 9. Germline V gene sequence: CDR1 PRHDT, CDR2 FYEKMQ (reference sequence). The CDR3 covers 16 residues. CDR3 loop: CASSPRDRHLSYEQYF. The CDR3 DNA follows: TGTGCCAGCAGCCCCCGGGACAGGCACCTCTCCTACGAGCAGTACTTC. Full variable domain (missing parts from reference TRBV13 and TRBJ2-7): AAGVIQSPRHLIKEKRETATLKCYPIPRHDTVYWYQQGPGQDPQFLISFYEKMQSDKGSIPDRFSAQQFSDYHSELNMSSLELGDSALYFCASSPRDRHLSYEQYFGPGTRLTVT.

This rearrangement joins TRBV27 to TRBJ2-1; 10 bases map to TRBD2. Germline V lookup: CDR1 MNHEY, CDR2 SMNVEV (reference sequence). This CDR3 region has 14 residues. The junction had 7 bases not matched to a gene; V was cut back by 8 bases and J by 6 bases. The CDR3 sequence: CASGLAGDVNEQFF. DNA of the CDR3: TGTGCCAGCGGCCTAGCGGGAGATGTCAATGAGCAGTTCTTC.

The chain recombines TRBV15 with TRBJ2-1; TRBD1 matches 7 bases. This CDR3 has 13 amino acids. The ends lost 1 base at V and 9 bases at J; junction bases unmatched: 3. Per the germline V gene, CDR1 is LNHNV and CDR2 is YYDKDF (reference sequence). In DNA, the CDR3 is TGTGCCACCAGCAGAGTGACAGGGAGTGAGCAGTTCTTC. Translated, it gives CATSRVTGSEQFF.

This clone is a singleton in its sample. CDR3 nucleotide sequence: TGTGCCAGCAGTTACGGGTCAGGGGGGTCCCCCTATGGCTACACCTTC. This sequence encodes CASSYGSGGSPYGYTF. This chain links TRBV6-6 with TRBJ1-2; the match to TRBD1 covers 7 bases. CDR3 length equals 16 residues. The ends lost 2 bases at V and 4 bases at J; junction bases unmatched: 10. Germline V gene data show CDR1 as MNHNY and CDR2 as SVGAGI (reference sequence).

The count of this clone is one. The chain joins TRBV9 to TRBJ2-5; no clear D. V shed 3 bases and J shed 4 bases, with 13 bases lying between them. This CDR3 has 14 amino acids. Per the germline V gene, CDR1 is SGDLS and CDR2 is YYNGEE. The DNA of the CDR3 is TGTGCCAGCAGCGCCGACATGGCCCCAGAGACCCAGTACTTC. This translates into CASSADMAPETQYF.

The count of this clone is one. The chain links TRBV29-1 to TRBJ1-2, with D possibly TRBD1 on 5 matching bases. The germline V gene has CDR1 SQVTM and CDR2 ANQGSEA. Trimming pared 3 bases from V and 3 bases from J, leaving 11 bases between. This CDR3 has 13 amino acids. The CDR3 is CSVEPGIDYGYTF. CDR3 nucleotide sequence: TGCAGCGTTGAGCCAGGGATAGACTATGGCTACACCTTC. The full variable domain, completed using reference TRBV29-1 and TRBJ1-2, is SAVISQKPSRDICQRGTSLTIQCQVDSQVTMMFWYRQQPGQSLTLIATANQGSEATYESGFVIDKFPISRPNLTFSTLTVSNMSPEDSSIYLCSVEPGIDYGYTFGSGTRLTVV.

V is TRBV27 and J is TRBJ1-1, with D uncertain. CDR3 length equals 14 residues. Trimming took off 6 bases at V and 1 base at J, with 12 bases between the two ends. Germline lookup yields CDR1 MNHEY and CDR2 SMNVEV (reference sequence). The CDR3 spells CASRAPQTNTEAFF. CDR3 nucleotides: TGTGCCAGCAGAGCTCCTCAGACGAACACTGAAGCTTTCTTT.

This clone was counted a single time. The chain employs TRBV19 and TRBJ2-2; tentatively, D is TRBD1 or TRBD2 (5 bases each). V was shortened by 5 bases and J by 5 bases, with 15 bases between the two germline ends. Per the germline V gene, CDR1 is LNHDA and CDR2 is SQIVND (reference sequence). The CDR3 extends over 15 amino acids. The CDR3 DNA is TGTGCCAGTAGTTCAAGGGACGCCTTGACCGGGGAGCTGTTTTTT. Protein sequence: CASSSRDALTGELFF.

The chain couples TRBV9 to TRBJ1-1, with 9 bases fitting TRBD1. The CDR3 is made up of 15 amino acids. Unmatched junction bases numbered 11, after V lost 1 base and J lost 10 bases. Germline V gene sequence: CDR1 SGDLS, CDR2 YYNGEE. In DNA form, the CDR3 reads TGTGCCAGCAGCGTACTTGGGACAGGGAGTGAAGTAGCTTTCTTT. Encoded protein: CASSVLGTGSEVAFF.